Each of the 21 T cell receptor beta chains below was sequenced from the same sample in a study of cytomegalovirus exposure and HLA in healthy donors. The PCR made use of 60 Vbeta and 13 Jbeta primers. Some clones are missing from TCRdb's copy, which holds only in-frame ones; the method was immunoSEQ multiplex PCR. The sample has approximately 44,000 clones, about 85% seen once; the top ten hold approximately 2.8%. Sequencing used PBMCs. The receptors stem from a man in his fifties in good health and CMV-seronegative.

CDR3 amino acids: CAISDWGSGQPQHF. The DNA for the CDR3 is TGTGCCATCAGTGACTGGGGCAGTGGTCAGCCCCAGCATTTT. The chain links TRBV10-3 to TRBJ1-5; D might be TRBD1 (5 bases). The V gene's germline CDR1 is ENHRY and CDR2 SYGVKD. This CDR3 is built from 14 residues. Trimming pared 3 bases from V and 6 bases from J, leaving 12 bases between.

V gene TRBV19 combines with J gene TRBJ1-1; D unresolved. The germline V gene has CDR1 LNHDA and CDR2 SQIVND (reference sequence). The CDR3 has 13 amino acids. The germline V and J ends were trimmed by 10 bases and 0 bases, with 12 bases remaining between them. The CDR3 bases are TGTGCCACTTCGACAAGCATGAACACTGAAGCTTTCTTT. It encodes CATSTSMNTEAFF.

This clone has just a few counts. The gene calls are TRBV6-5 and TRBJ2-5, with 8 positions matching TRBD1. In germline, CDR1 is MNHEY, CDR2 SVGAGI. V lost 5 bases to trimming and J lost 5 bases; unmatched junction nucleotides: 10. This CDR3 spans 15 amino acids. CDR3 sequence: CASSPEQGGGETQYF. The CDR3 DNA reads TGTGCCAGCAGTCCAGAACAGGGGGGCGGCGAGACCCAGTACTTC.

The chain employs TRBV5-4 and TRBJ2-5; 12 bases match TRBD2. The assigned J gene may be wrong: the sequence end matches TRBJ2-7 better. This CDR3 spans 16 amino acids. The germline V gene encodes CDR1 SGHNT and CDR2 YYREEE (reference sequence). Written as DNA, the CDR3 is TGTGCCAGCAGCTTGGGACTAGCGGGAGCCAGCAACGAGCAGTACTTC. This sequence encodes CASSLGLAGASNEQYF.

The V and J genes are TRBV7-9 and TRBJ2-2; maybe TRBD2 (6 bases). The CDR3 sequence is 15 residues long. Deletions cut 4 bases from V and 5 bases from J, with 14 bases between. Germline CDR1 reads SEHNR; CDR2 reads FQNEAQ (reference sequence). The CDR3 coding sequence is TGTGCCAGCAGCTCCGCTCCCCGGGGGACCGGGGAGCTGTTTTTT. This encodes CASSSAPRGTGELFF.

The chain is built from TRBV6-1 and TRBJ1-4; D uncertain. Germline V gene sequence: CDR1 MNHNS, CDR2 SASEGT. V lost 2 bases, J lost 7 bases, and 8 bases lay in between. The CDR3 contains 13 residues. The CDR3 bases are TGTGCCAGCAGTGAACCCTTGAGTGAAAAACTGTTTTTT. This translates into CASSEPLSEKLFF.

The chain couples TRBV4-3 to TRBJ2-2, with a weak D call TRBD2 (5 bases). Germline loops: CDR1 LGHNA, CDR2 YSLEER. The V end lost 3 bases, the J end lost 6 bases, and 20 bases lay between the germline ends. The CDR3 consists of 17 residues. The CDR3 region is CASSQSRGHIRAGELFF. The CDR3 DNA is TGCGCCAGCAGCCAGTCTAGAGGGCATATCCGTGCCGGGGAGCTGTTTTTT.

CDR3: CASSLILGNPYEQYF. CDR3 in DNA: TGTGCCAGCAGCTTGATCCTCGGGAACCCCTACGAGCAGTACTTC. The chain joins TRBV5-8 to TRBJ2-7; D perhaps matches TRBD2 (5 bases). This CDR3 contains 15 residues. Trimming took off 1 base at V and 2 bases at J, with 13 bases between the two ends. Germline CDR1 reads SGHTS; CDR2 reads YDEGEE. The variable domain in full, completed from reference TRBV5-8 and TRBJ2-7, reads EAGVTQSPTHLIKTRGQQATLRCSPISGHTSVYWYQQALGLGLQFLLWYDEGEERNRGNFPPRFSGRQFPNYSSELNVNALELEDSALYLCASSLILGNPYEQYFGPGTRLTVT.

The rearrangement joins TRBV5-4 to TRBJ2-3, with a tentative D call TRBD2 (5 bases). V lost 0 bases and J 6 bases, leaving 14 bases between the germline ends. CDR1 is SGHNT, CDR2 YYREEE, per germline (reference sequence). This CDR3 contains 15 residues. This CDR3 reads CASSLVGSEKDTQYF. The DNA of the CDR3 is TGTGCCAGCAGCTTGGTTGGTAGCGAGAAGGATACGCAGTATTTT.

This chain uses TRBV13 with TRBJ1-2; D is ambiguous. This CDR3 contains 15 residues. CDR1 and CDR2 from the germline V gene are PRHDT and FYEKMQ (reference sequence). Trimming removed 0 bases from V and 3 bases from J, with 11 bases in between. CDR3 protein: CASSLGYEVDYGYTF. The DNA for the CDR3 is TGTGCCAGCAGCTTAGGATACGAGGTTGACTATGGCTACACCTTC.

J is TRBJ1-2 and V is TRBV10-2; TRBD1 aligns across 10 bases. The ends lost 6 bases at V and 1 base at J; junction bases unmatched: 5. The CDR3 contains 15 residues. The germline CDR1 and CDR2 sequences are WSHSY and SAAADI. The CDR3 reads CASREGTGDNYGYTF. CDR3 nucleotides: TGCGCCAGCAGGGAAGGGACAGGGGATAACTATGGCTACACCTTC.

The V call is TRBV4-3, the J call TRBJ2-7; 8 bases map to TRBD2. The junction had 10 bases not matched to a gene; V was cut back by 0 bases and J by 0 bases. This CDR3 comprises 18 residues. In germline, CDR1 is LGHNA, CDR2 YSLEER. CDR3 in DNA: TGCGCCAGCAGCCAAGACGCTAGCGGGTATACCAGCTCCTACGAGCAGTACTTC. This translates into CASSQDASGYTSSYEQYF.

This rearrangement joins TRBV6-5 to TRBJ1-2; D gene unclear. V gave up 0 bases and J gave up 8 bases, with 16 bases separating them. The CDR3 has 15 residues. Per germline, CDR1 MNHEY and CDR2 SVGAGI. This CDR3 is CASSYSALSDGGYTF. The CDR3 DNA reads TGTGCCAGCAGTTACTCTGCGCTCTCAGACGGGGGCTACACCTTC.

The CDR3 DNA sequence: TGTGCCAGCAGCCCGTCGGGTACGCAGTATTTT. This translates into CASSPSGTQYF. The genes are TRBV7-3 and TRBJ2-3; unclear D gene. V was shortened by 5 bases and J by 8 bases, with 8 bases between the two germline ends. This CDR3 comprises 11 residues. The germline V gene has CDR1 SGHTA and CDR2 FQGTGA. Full variable domain (outside the CDR3, taken from reference TRBV7-3 and TRBJ2-3): GAGVSQTPSNKVTEKGKYVELRCDPISGHTALYWYRQSLGQGPEFLIYFQGTGAADDSGLPNDRFFAVRPEGSVSTLKIQRTERGDSAVYLCASSPSGTQYFGPGTRLTVL.

This chain uses TRBV7-8 with TRBJ2-1; 9 bases are a match to TRBD2. The CDR3 totals 16 residues. Germline V gene data show CDR1 as SGHVS and CDR2 as FQNEAQ. V lost 6 bases and J lost 6; bases outside the gene matches: 12. This chain's CDR3 is CASRIGSGRRVNEQFF. The DNA of the CDR3 is TGTGCCAGCAGGATCGGGAGCGGGAGGAGGGTCAATGAGCAGTTCTTC. Combining the CDR3 with reference TRBV7-8 and TRBJ2-1 gives the whole variable domain GAGVSQSPRYKVAKRGQDVALRCDPISGHVSLFWYQQALGQGPEFLTYFQNEAQLDKSGLPSDRFFAERPEGSVSTLKIQRTQQEDSAVYLCASRIGSGRRVNEQFFGPGTRLTVL.

This sequence joins TRBV4-3 and TRBJ2-5, with D possibly TRBD1 on 6 matching bases. This CDR3 is built from 17 residues. Germline CDR1 LGHNA, CDR2 YSLEER. V lost 0 bases to trimming and J lost 2 bases, with 16 bases between them. This chain's CDR3 is CASSQDLVGGFQETQYF. CDR3 nucleotide sequence: TGCGCCAGCAGCCAAGATCTAGTAGGGGGTTTTCAAGAGACCCAGTACTTC.

The chain employs TRBV5-5 and TRBJ1-1, with D possibly matching TRBD1 (6 bases). V was cut by 2 bases and J by 3 bases, with 20 bases left in between. Germline-derived CDR1 and CDR2 are SGHKS and YYEKEE (reference sequence). There are 17 residues in the CDR3. Written as DNA, the CDR3 is TGTGCCAGCAGCTTTTTTGTGTCAGGGGAGACGGACACTGAAGCTTTCTTT. This encodes CASSFFVSGETDTEAFF.

This chain links TRBV6-1 with TRBJ2-3, with D perhaps matching TRBD1 (6 bases). CDR3 size: 15 residues. With 7 bases removed from V and 2 bases from J, the gap between germline ends came to 16 bases. Germline-derived CDR1 and CDR2 are MNHNS and SASEGT. CDR3 sequence reads: CASTPQGSITDTQYF. The CDR3, as DNA: TGTGCCAGCACCCCCCAGGGGAGTATCACAGATACGCAGTATTTT.

The sample holds one count of this clone. The chain carries TRBV18 and TRBJ2-1; 7 positions agree with TRBD1. The trim removed 6 bases at V and 1 base at J, leaving 3 bases unmatched. Germline V gene lookup returns CDR1 KGHSH and CDR2 LQKENI. This CDR3 spans 14 amino acids. The CDR3 here is CASSETGSYNEQFF. CDR3 in DNA: TGTGCCAGCTCCGAGACAGGGTCCTACAATGAGCAGTTCTTC.

The V gene is TRBV11-2, the J gene TRBJ2-7, with D possibly being TRBD2 (7 bases). V lost 5 bases and J lost 2, with 16 bases in between. Germline CDR1 and CDR2: SGHAT and FQNNGV. The CDR3 runs 15 residues. The CDR3 DNA follows: TGTGCCAGCAGCCACTCGCGGGGGCTTGCCTACGAGCAGTACTTC. It translates to CASSHSRGLAYEQYF.

The V and J genes are TRBV7-2 and TRBJ2-3; a possible D gene is TRBD2 (7 bases). V was trimmed by 1 base and J by 5 bases, leaving 16 bases between them. This CDR3 is built from 16 residues. Germline CDR1 SGHTA, CDR2 FQGNSA. CDR3 coding DNA: TGTGCCAGCAGCTTAGGGCCCGGGGGGCATGGAGATACGCAGTATTTT. Translating it yields CASSLGPGGHGDTQYF.